This T cell receptor beta chain came from a study of beta chain features in type 1 diabetes. General study points: Among patients with Type 1 diabetes, TCRB CDR3s were moderately but significantly shorter in every one of the four CD4+ subsets. Still unanswered here is whether HLA type influences TCRB rearrangement.

CDR1 and CDR2 from the germline V gene are SGDLS and YYNGEE. The CDR3 sequence is 13 residues long. The V end was cut by 4 bases, the J end by 7 bases, with 11 bases between. As to this clone: No antigen is known for it.

The sequenced template was cDNA made from the entire isolated RNA. Sequencing was performed with immunoSEQ multiplex PCR; in TCRdb, only in-frame clones are kept and a portion is missing. The sample has 300,000 to 350,000 clones, roughly a tenth seen once. The receptor was derived from a man aged 25 to 40 with type 1 diabetes. Sequenced sample: central memory CD4+ T cells from blood. The chain employs TRBV9 and TRBJ1-4, with unresolved D. The CDR3, as DNA: TGTGCCAGCAGCTCGCAGGAGACTGAAAAACTGTTTTTT. Translated: CASSSQETEKLFF.